This section outlines one TCR beta chain sequence together with its context. There are 13 residues in the CDR3. V lost 1 base and J 7 bases, leaving 10 bases between the germline ends. Germline assignment: CDR1 KGHSH and CDR2 LQKENI. This specimen comes from a study of blood T cell repertoires in COVID-19. Study-wide background: Sites across the United States, Italy and Spain contributed samples from acute and convalescent COVID-19. PBMCs, B-cell-depleted T cells, or T cells provided the cDNA or gDNA that made up the material.

Under the authors' procedure: Amplification from reference gene primers served as the basis for estimated nucleated cell counts. Clones were sequenced by immunoSEQ multiplex PCR, and TCRdb holds only the in-frame ones, with some missing. V, J and clone size are taken as reported in that table, and D and trimming were inferred from the DNA itself. The repertoire holds about 140,000 clones, with roughly 89% as singletons. Source material: peripheral blood. The receptor was isolated from a woman in her forties or fifties with acute or convalescent COVID-19. The chain recombines TRBV18 with TRBJ1-1; no clear D gene. CDR3 nucleotides: TGTGCCAGCTCACCACGGGAGCGCCTTGAAGCTTTCTTT. Amino acid sequence: CASSPRERLEAFF.